Following are 24 T cell receptor beta chains from one sample sequenced in a study of blood T cell repertoires in COVID-19 (dated by TCRdb to the early 2020s). Library generation was performed with the immunoSEQ multiplex PCR assay. Entries here come from immuneACCESS through TCRdb and include only in-frame sequences with V and J called. Some clones fail to appear in such tables; in the studies checked, an unresolved V gene covers under half of the shortfall, and the cause of the remainder is unknown. The sample data list 300,000 to 500,000 clones, and roughly 90% of these were observed just once. The ten biggest clones cover more than 0.9% of the sample. Input material: PBMCs or T cells enriched from blood (not recorded which). These receptors came from a woman aged 25 to 39 with acute COVID-19.

V usage is TRBV15 and J usage is TRBJ1-5; D possibly corresponds to TRBD1 (5 bases). The CDR3 length is 14 residues. The V and J ends lost 1 base and 6 bases respectively, with 10 bases between them. CDR1 and CDR2 from the germline V gene are LNHNV and YYDKDF (reference sequence). The CDR3 nucleotides read TGTGCCACCAGCAGAGTCGGGGGGTCTCAGCCCCAGCATTTT. Its translation is CATSRVGGSQPQHF. Full variable domain (rest looked up from reference TRBV15 and TRBJ1-5): DAMVIQNPRYQVTQFGKPVTLSCSQTLNHNVMYWYQQKSSQAPKLLFHYYDKDFNNEADTPDNFQSRRPNTSFCFLDIRSPGLGDTAMYLCATSRVGGSQPQHFGDGTRLSIL.

The rearrangement joins TRBV7-9 to TRBJ1-2; D is perhaps TRBD1 (6 bases). The V end lost 5 bases, the J end lost 1 base, and 11 bases lay between the germline ends. CDR1 is SEHNR, CDR2 FQNEAQ, per germline (reference sequence). The CDR3 totals 14 residues. The CDR3, as DNA: TGTGCCAGCAGCCTGAGGACAGATAACTATGGCTACACCTTC. Translated, it gives CASSLRTDNYGYTF.

V usage is TRBV20-1 and J usage is TRBJ1-6; unclear D gene. Trimming left V 0 bases short and J 12 bases short, with 6 bases between. The CDR3 loop spans 11 amino acids. Germline V gene sequence: CDR1 DFQATT, CDR2 SNEGSKA (reference sequence). The CDR3 is CSARDTGPLHF. CDR3 DNA sequence: TGCAGTGCTAGAGACACCGGACCCCTCCACTTT.

The genes are TRBV19 and TRBJ1-4; 7 nucleotides agree with TRBD1. The CDR3 length is 16 residues. J lost 1 base, V lost 6 bases, and 8 bases had no gene match. The germline V gene has CDR1 LNHDA and CDR2 SQIVND (reference sequence). CDR3 residues: CASRGTARGTNEKLFF. As DNA, the CDR3 is TGTGCCAGTAGGGGGACAGCGCGAGGAACTAATGAAAAACTGTTTTTT.

The chain employs TRBV7-9 and TRBJ1-1; D perhaps matches TRBD1 (5 bases). Germline CDR1 reads SEHNR; CDR2 reads FQNEAQ (reference sequence). Between the trimmed V and J ends, which lost 7 bases and 1 base, there was a span of 10 bases. The CDR3 runs to 13 residues. CDR3 nucleotides: TGTGCCAGCACCGGACAACCGAACACTGAAGCTTTCTTT. It encodes CASTGQPNTEAFF.

The gene calls are TRBV3-1 (or the pseudogene TRBV3-2) and TRBJ1-4, with D possibly being TRBD1 (6 bases). The CDR3 is made up of 15 amino acids. Germline V gene sequence: CDR1 LGHDT, CDR2 YNNKEL (reference sequence). Trimming removed 0 bases at V and 8 bases at J, with 13 bases between. The CDR3 sequence is CASSQEAGGREKLFF. The CDR3 DNA reads as TGTGCCAGCAGCCAAGAGGCCGGGGGGCGCGAAAAACTGTTTTTT.

The gene calls are TRBV9 and TRBJ2-1, with TRBD1 matching over 7 bases. The CDR3 runs to 16 residues. Trimming at V came to 4 bases and at J to 0 bases, leaving 7 bases not matched to a gene. Germline assignment: CDR1 SGDLS and CDR2 YYNGEE. The CDR3 protein is CASSPRQGGSYNEQFF. The CDR3 DNA follows: TGTGCCAGCAGCCCCAGACAGGGTGGCTCCTACAATGAGCAGTTCTTC.

The V and J genes are TRBV6-4 and TRBJ1-5, with TRBD1 as a possible D gene (5 bases). This CDR3 region has 12 residues. The V and J ends lost 3 bases and 6 bases respectively, with 6 bases between them. Germline V gene sequence: CDR1 MRHNA, CDR2 SNTAGT. In nucleotides, the CDR3 is TGTGCCAGCAGTGAAGGGGTTCAGCCCCAGCATTTT. It specifies CASSEGVQPQHF.

The V gene is TRBV5-1, the J gene TRBJ1-2; 8 bases agree with TRBD1. The V gene's germline CDR1 is SGHRS and CDR2 YFSETQ. This CDR3 region has 16 residues. V shed 2 bases, J shed 3 bases, and the junction held 9 bases outside the gene matches. The CDR3 loop is CASSLSPDRDHYGYTF. DNA of the CDR3: TGCGCCAGCAGCTTAAGCCCGGACAGGGACCACTATGGCTACACCTTC.

This chain uses TRBV29-1 with TRBJ2-7; TRBD1 is a possible D gene (5 bases). Germline lookup yields CDR1 SQVTM and CDR2 ANQGSEA. Deletions cut 3 bases from V and 0 bases from J, with 12 bases between. This CDR3 spans 14 amino acids. For the CDR3, the DNA is TGCAGCGTTGAGCCCCAGGGCCACTCCTACGAGCAGTACTTC. It encodes CSVEPQGHSYEQYF.

This clone appeared a single time. V and J are TRBV12-3 or TRBV12-4 and TRBJ1-6, with D uncertain. V gave up 6 bases and J gave up 9 bases, with 9 bases separating them. The CDR3 contains 12 residues. The CDR3 DNA is TGTGCCAGCAGGTTCCCGAGTTCACCCCTCCACTTT. Amino acids: CASRFPSSPLHF.

This rearrangement joins TRBV2 to TRBJ2-3, with 7 bases identical to TRBD2. CDR3 size: 14 residues. J was trimmed by 2 bases and V by 8 bases; bases with no gene match: 7. Germline V CDR1 and CDR2: SNHLY, FYNNEI. The CDR3 protein is CASEWREITDTQYF. The CDR3 DNA reads as TGTGCCAGCGAGTGGCGGGAGATCACAGATACGCAGTATTTT.

CDR3 DNA sequence: TGTGCCAGCAGCTTGGTGGGGGGGTTTGAGGGGAGAATCTACAATGAGCAGTTCTTC. It encodes CASSLVGGFEGRIYNEQFF. The chain uses TRBV5-8 and TRBJ2-1, with TRBD2 matching over 7 bases. This CDR3 has 19 amino acids. The junction had 15 bases not matched to a gene; V was cut back by 0 bases and J by 3 bases. The germline CDR1 and CDR2 sequences are SGHTS and YDEGEE.

The chain recombines TRBV5-1 with TRBJ2-7; D is unresolved. V lost 0 bases to trimming and J lost 0 bases, with 7 bases between them. The CDR3 runs 14 residues. In germline, CDR1 is SGHRS, CDR2 YFSETQ. The CDR3 loop is CASSLDSISYEQYF. The CDR3 DNA follows: TGCGCCAGCAGCTTGGACAGCATCTCCTACGAGCAGTACTTC.

This clone has a handful of counts. The V gene is TRBV7-3, the J gene TRBJ1-6, with unresolved D. This CDR3 is 15 amino acids long. V was trimmed by 4 bases and J by 6 bases, leaving 13 bases between them. Per germline, CDR1 SGHTA and CDR2 FQGTGA. In nucleotides, the CDR3 is TGTGCCAGCAGCTCCGGCGGTGAGGGTAATTCACCCCTCCACTTT. The encoded protein is CASSSGGEGNSPLHF.

This chain connects TRBV24-1 to TRBJ2-5; a possible D gene is TRBD2 (6 bases). CDR1 is KGHDR, CDR2 SFDVKD, per germline. V was cut by 0 bases and J by 2 bases, with 9 bases left in between. This CDR3 has 15 amino acids. CDR3 sequence: CATSDLGSGQETQYF. CDR3 nucleotides: TGTGCCACCAGTGATTTGGGTAGCGGTCAAGAGACCCAGTACTTC.

This chain links TRBV30 with TRBJ1-6, with D perhaps TRBD1 (6 bases). The CDR3 is 16 residues long. Trimming pared 2 bases from V and 7 bases from J, leaving 18 bases between. Germline V gene data show CDR1 as GTSNPN and CDR2 as SVGIG (reference sequence). The CDR3 bases are TGTGCCTGGAGTACGACCGGACAGACGTGGAATTCACCCCTCCACTTT. Translating it yields CAWSTTGQTWNSPLHF.

The chain uses TRBV2 and TRBJ1-1; 9 nucleotides match TRBD1. The CDR3 sequence is 15 residues long. The germline V gene has CDR1 SNHLY and CDR2 FYNNEI. The J segment lost 2 bases and the V segment lost 7 bases, leaving 8 bases of the junction unmatched. The chain's CDR3 is CASTLYTGGNTEAFF. In DNA, the CDR3 is TGTGCCAGCACCCTTTACACAGGGGGCAACACTGAAGCTTTCTTT.

The chain carries TRBV2 and TRBJ2-1; 10 bases align to TRBD2. Losses at the gene ends were 6 bases for V and 4 bases for J; bases not matched to a gene: 3. The germline V gene has CDR1 SNHLY and CDR2 FYNNEI. The CDR3 is 14 amino acids. CDR3 DNA: TGTGCCAGCAGGGAGACTAGCGGGTACAATGAGCAGTTCTTC. It yields the protein CASRETSGYNEQFF.

The CDR3 DNA reads TGTGCCAGCAGCCAAGGTGGACAGGGCCGGCAAGAGACCCAGTACTTC. Translating gives CASSQGGQGRQETQYF. V gene TRBV3-1 (or the pseudogene TRBV3-2) combines with J gene TRBJ2-5; 8 bases are a match to TRBD1. The V gene's germline CDR1 is LGHDT and CDR2 YNNKEL (reference sequence). Trimming took 1 base from V and 2 from J; bases not matched to a gene: 6. This CDR3 contains 16 residues.

This sequence joins TRBV7-8 and TRBJ2-1, with 14 bases matching TRBD2. After removal of 3 bases from V and 3 bases from J, the junction contained 10 bases not matched to a gene. This CDR3 is 19 amino acids long. From germline, CDR1 is SGHVS and CDR2 FQNEAQ. CDR3 amino acids: CASSLLTSGGASRYNEQFF. The CDR3 bases are TGTGCCAGCAGCTTGCTGACTAGCGGGGGGGCCTCGCGCTACAATGAGCAGTTCTTC.

The chain joins TRBV18 to TRBJ1-5; 7 bases match TRBD1. The germline CDR1 and CDR2 sequences are KGHSH and LQKENI. CDR3 length: 18 amino acids. Trimming took 3 bases from V and 0 from J; bases not matched to a gene: 11. In nucleotides, the CDR3 is TGTGCCAGCTCACCTCGGACAGGAGGGTTAAATAGCAATCAGCCCCAGCATTTT. It specifies CASSPRTGGLNSNQPQHF.

This clone has only one observation. V and J are TRBV3-1 (or the pseudogene TRBV3-2) and TRBJ1-2; D is uncertain. Germline V lookup: CDR1 LGHDT, CDR2 YNNKEL (reference sequence). CDR3 size: 12 residues. V was shortened by 8 bases and J by 2 bases, with 9 bases between the two germline ends. The DNA for the CDR3 is TGTGCCAGCGGAAGGAGAAACTATGGCTACACCTTC. It yields the protein CASGRRNYGYTF.

Worth noting for this clone: Other DNA sequences in this specimen translate into the identical CDR3. This rearrangement joins TRBV19 to TRBJ1-1, with TRBD1 matching over 8 bases. CDR1 and CDR2 from the germline V gene are LNHDA and SQIVND (reference sequence). V lost 3 bases to trimming and J lost 2 bases; unmatched junction nucleotides: 2. CDR3 length: 14 residues. CDR3 region: CASSIGQGNTEAFF. The CDR3 DNA reads as TGTGCCAGTAGTATCGGACAGGGAAACACTGAAGCTTTCTTT.